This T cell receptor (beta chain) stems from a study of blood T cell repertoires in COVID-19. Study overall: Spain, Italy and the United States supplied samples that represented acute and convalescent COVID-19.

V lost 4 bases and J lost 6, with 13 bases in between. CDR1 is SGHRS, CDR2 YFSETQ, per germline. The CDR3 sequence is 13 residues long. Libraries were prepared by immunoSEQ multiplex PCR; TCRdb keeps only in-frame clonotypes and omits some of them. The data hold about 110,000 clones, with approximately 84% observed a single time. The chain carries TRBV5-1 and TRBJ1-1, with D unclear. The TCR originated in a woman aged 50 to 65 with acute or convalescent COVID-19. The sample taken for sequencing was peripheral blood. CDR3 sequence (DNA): TGCGCCAGCAGCGCCACTAGGAGCTCTGAAGCTTTCTTT. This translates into CASSATRSSEAFF. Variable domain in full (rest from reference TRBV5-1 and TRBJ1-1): KAGVTQTPRYLIKTRGQQVTLSCSPISGHRSVSWYQQTPGQGLQFLFEYFSETQRNKGNFPGRFSGRQFSNSRSEMNVSTLELGDSALYLCASSATRSSEAFFGQGTRLTVV.